This record looks at one T cell receptor (beta chain) sequence and its context. The CDR3 covers 11 residues. With 7 bases clipped from V and 6 bases from J, the junction kept 2 bases outside the gene matches. Per the germline V gene, CDR1 is MDHEN and CDR2 is SYDVKM. The data stem from a study of blood T cell repertoires in COVID-19. The table came from immunoSEQ multiplex PCR; TCRdb's copy has only in-frame clones and leaves some out. This table has around 500,000 clones, 80% to 90% appearing once. Sequencing used peripheral blood. J is TRBJ1-1 and V is TRBV28; TRBD1 agrees at 7 bases. The origin of this receptor is a human donor in a cohort sampled during active COVID-19. CDR3 coding DNA: TGTGCCAGCAAGGGGGCCGCTGAAGCTTTCTTT. Translated: CASKGAAEAFF.